The rows below give T cell receptor beta chains drawn from one sample of a study of cytomegalovirus exposure and HLA in healthy donors. Profiled with immunoSEQ multiplex PCR; TCRdb holds only in-frame clones, not every one. The sample records 100,000 to 150,000 clones, approximately 84% being singletons. The material sequenced was PBMCs. These receptors were collected from a man between 18 and 35 years old in good health and CMV-seropositive. Both conserved end residues are part of each CDR3. D genes are given only for firm matches. Not every row has a clone size; where given, it reads once, few, many or a size class.

clone size,J gene,V gene,D gene,CDR3 DNA,CDR3 protein
once,TRBJ1-2,TRBV7-2,TRBD1,TGTGCCAGCAGCTTAGGGACAGGGTCTAACTATGGCTACACCTTC,CASSLGTGSNYGYTF
.,TRBJ2-7,TRBV2,.,TGTGCCAGCACCCCGCGGTCTCACTACGAGCAGTACTTC,CASTPRSHYEQYF
.,TRBJ2-1,TRBV9,TRBD1,TGTGCCAGCAGCGTAGGGACAGGGGGCTACAATGAGCAGTTCTTC,CASSVGTGGYNEQFF
.,TRBJ2-1,TRBV11-3,.,TGTGCCAGCAGCTTAGGAGGTGGGAGCCATGAGCAGTTCTTC,CASSLGGGSHEQFF
.,TRBJ2-2,TRBV7-6,.,TGTGCCAGCAGCAAAAATTCCGGGGTGAACACCGGGGAGCTGTTTTTT,CASSKNSGVNTGELFF
.,TRBJ2-3,TRBV6-5,TRBD2,TGTGCCAGCAGGACCGGGAGGCGGGGCACAGATACGCAGTATTTT,CASRTGRRGTDTQYF
.,TRBJ2-7,TRBV27,TRBD1,TGTGCCAGCAGTTTCAGGAGGACAGGGGGCTACGAGCAGTACTTC,CASSFRRTGGYEQYF
.,TRBJ2-7,TRBV27,.,TGTGCCAGCAGTCCACAGGGAGGGGGACGCCAGCAGTACTTC,CASSPQGGGRQQYF
.,TRBJ2-5,TRBV5-6,TRBD1,TGTGCCAGCAGCCAGACAGGGGCGGAGACCCAGTACTTC,CASSQTGAETQYF
.,TRBJ2-2,TRBV10-2,TRBD1,TGCGCCAGCAGCCCCGCCCTCCCCGGGACAGTCACCGGGGAGCTGTTTTTT,CASSPALPGTVTGELFF
.,TRBJ2-3,TRBV25-1,.,TGTGCCAGCAGTGAGGGGGGCGGGGGTGACACAGATACGCAGTATTTT,CASSEGGGGDTDTQYF
.,TRBJ2-7,TRBV2,TRBD1,TGTGCCACCATACCGGGACAGGGAACCTACGAGCAGTACTTC,CATIPGQGTYEQYF
.,TRBJ1-2,TRBV19,TRBD1,TGTGCCACCTGGGACAGGGTAGATGGCTACACCTTC,CATWDRVDGYTF
.,TRBJ2-3,TRBV30,.,TGTGCCTGGTCGGGAGCCATCAGCACAGATACGCAGTATTTT,CAWSGAISTDTQYF